This T cell receptor beta chain stems from a study of blood T cell repertoires in COVID-19. For the study at large: Acute and convalescent COVID-19 specimens originated in the United States, Italy and Spain. T cells, B-cell-depleted T cells, or PBMCs supplied cDNA or gDNA.

V gave up 4 bases and J gave up 0 bases; unmatched junction bases: 9. Germline V CDR1 and CDR2: SGHRS, YFSETQ. CDR3 length: 18 residues. Methods used by the authors: Nucleated cell counts were estimated from reference gene primer amplification. The method was immunoSEQ multiplex PCR; TCRdb's version includes in-frame clones alone and lacks a portion of them. That table gives V, J and clone size, and the DNA gave D and trimming. The repertoire consists of more than 45,000 clones, with approximately 87% occurring once and the leading ten covering 5.9%. The sequencing sample was made of peripheral blood. The TCR sequence derives from a woman aged 60-70 years with acute or convalescent COVID-19. V gene TRBV5-1 combines with J gene TRBJ1-3; 11 bases match TRBD1. The CDR3 bases are TGCGCCAGCAGCCCCGGGACAGGGGGGACCTACTCTGGAAACACCATATATTTT. Residues: CASSPGTGGTYSGNTIYF.